These T cell receptor beta chains were read from a single sample in a study of PD-L1 blockade in urothelial cancer. TCRdb's table, derived via immunoSEQ multiplex PCR, lists solely in-frame clones and lacks some. The table records roughly 53,000 clones, 87% of them present only once. Sequenced material: PBMCs, taken around atezolizumab (anti-PD-L1) treatment. All receptors come from a woman aged 55-69 years with urothelial cancer. CDR3s include the opening cysteine and the closing phenylalanine or tryptophan. Fields, in order: D gene, V gene, J gene, clone size, CDR3 length, CDR3 protein, CDR3 DNA. The D gene is left open where the match is weak. For some rows the clone size is stated as once, few or many, or as a class when expanded; others skip it.

d_gene: TRBD2; v_gene: TRBV11-2; j_gene: TRBJ2-5; abundance: .; len: 16; CDR3aa: CASSQRLAWDQETQYF; CDR3nt: TGTGCCAGCAGCCAAAGACTAGCGTGGGACCAAGAGACCCAGTACTTC
d_gene: TRBD1; v_gene: TRBV6-5; j_gene: TRBJ2-5; abundance: once; len: 14; CDR3aa: CASSYSDREETQYF; CDR3nt: TGTGCCAGCAGTTACTCCGACAGGGAAGAGACCCAGTACTTC
d_gene: TRBD2; v_gene: TRBV11-3; j_gene: TRBJ2-7; abundance: .; len: 16; CDR3aa: CASSPGGRQSSYEQYF; CDR3nt: TGTGCCAGCAGCCCAGGCGGGAGGCAGAGCTCCTACGAGCAGTACTTC
d_gene: .; v_gene: TRBV5-4; j_gene: TRBJ1-1; abundance: .; len: 14; CDR3aa: CASSFTTDTNEAFF; CDR3nt: TGTGCCAGCAGCTTTACGACAGATACTAATGAAGCTTTCTTT
d_gene: TRBD2; v_gene: TRBV4-3; j_gene: TRBJ2-3; abundance: .; len: 16; CDR3aa: CASSYSSGPSPDTQYF; CDR3nt: TGCGCCAGCAGCTATTCTAGCGGGCCATCTCCAGATACGCAGTATTTT
d_gene: .; v_gene: TRBV5-4; j_gene: TRBJ2-3; abundance: .; len: 15; CDR3aa: CASSGGLPGTDTQYF; CDR3nt: TGTGCCAGCAGCGGGGGACTTCCCGGCACAGATACGCAGTATTTT
d_gene: TRBD1; v_gene: TRBV4-2; j_gene: TRBJ1-2; abundance: .; len: 14; CDR3aa: CASSRDSYNYGYTF; CDR3nt: TGTGCCAGCAGCAGGGACAGTTATAACTATGGCTACACCTTC
d_gene: TRBD2; v_gene: TRBV18; j_gene: TRBJ2-5; abundance: .; len: 16; CDR3aa: CASSPIYGEGHETQYF; CDR3nt: TGTGCCAGCTCACCAATTTACGGGGAGGGCCACGAGACCCAGTACTTC
d_gene: .; v_gene: TRBV9; j_gene: TRBJ1-2; abundance: once; len: 11; CDR3aa: CASSPGLGYTF; CDR3nt: TGTGCCAGCAGCCCGGGGTTGGGCTACACCTTC
d_gene: .; v_gene: TRBV6-5; j_gene: TRBJ1-1; abundance: .; len: 12; CDR3aa: CASSYAGMEAFF; CDR3nt: TGTGCCAGCAGTTACGCAGGTATGGAAGCTTTCTTT
d_gene: .; v_gene: TRBV6-7; j_gene: TRBJ2-7; abundance: few; len: 14; CDR3aa: CASTPQGPVYEQYF; CDR3nt: TGTGCCAGCACTCCCCAGGGTCCCGTCTACGAGCAGTACTTC
d_gene: TRBD1; v_gene: TRBV5-6; j_gene: TRBJ2-7; abundance: .; len: 16; CDR3aa: CASSLWDRVISYEQYF; CDR3nt: TGTGCCAGCAGCTTATGGGACAGGGTAATCTCCTACGAGCAGTACTTC
d_gene: TRBD1; v_gene: TRBV5-6; j_gene: TRBJ1-2; abundance: .; len: 14; CDR3aa: CASSRDRENYGYTF; CDR3nt: TGTGCCAGCAGCCGGGACAGGGAGAACTATGGCTACACCTTC
d_gene: TRBD1; v_gene: TRBV9; j_gene: TRBJ1-5; abundance: .; len: 15; CDR3aa: CASSTGGDSNQPQHF; CDR3nt: TGTGCCAGCAGCACAGGGGGGGATAGCAATCAGCCCCAGCATTTT
d_gene: .; v_gene: TRBV9; j_gene: TRBJ1-1; abundance: .; len: 15; CDR3aa: CASSVSGTSNTEAFF; CDR3nt: TGTGCCAGCAGCGTATCTGGGACATCGAACACTGAAGCTTTCTTT
d_gene: TRBD2; v_gene: TRBV4-1; j_gene: TRBJ2-1; abundance: .; len: 15; CDR3aa: CASSHGGGGGNEQFF; CDR3nt: TGCGCCAGCAGCCACGGCGGGGGAGGAGGCAATGAGCAGTTCTTC
d_gene: TRBD2; v_gene: TRBV5-1; j_gene: TRBJ2-3; abundance: .; len: 17; CDR3aa: CASSSVGSGGYTDTQYF; CDR3nt: TGCGCCAGCAGCTCCGTTGGTAGCGGGGGATACACAGATACGCAGTATTTT